Detailed here is one TCR beta chain. The CDR3 contains 15 residues. The germline V gene encodes CDR1 ENHRY and CDR2 SYGVKD. With 3 bases removed from V and 4 bases from J, the gap between germline ends came to 12 bases. Sequencing was performed with immunoSEQ multiplex PCR; in TCRdb, only in-frame clones are kept and a portion is missing. The table lists 200,000 to 250,000 clones, approximately 83% of them singletons. This sample is drawn from a study of blood T cell repertoires in COVID-19. Across the study: Whether acute or convalescent, the COVID-19 samples came from the United States, Italy and Spain. From T cells, B-cell-depleted T cells, or PBMCs came the material, which was cDNA or gDNA.

The sequence was obtained from a woman between 50 and 59 years old with acute or convalescent COVID-19. The V gene is TRBV10-3, the J gene TRBJ2-2; tentative D call: TRBD1 (5 bases). The sample comprised peripheral blood. CDR3: CAISDMGPSTGELFF. The CDR3 DNA follows: TGTGCCATCAGTGATATGGGGCCGAGCACCGGGGAGCTGTTTTTT.